Listed below are T cell receptor beta chains from one sample, sequenced in a study of post-analysis software for immune sequencing data. TCRdb re-called the PCR reads with MiXCR, one entry per CDR3 protein. Of about 540,000 distinct CDR3 sequences in the sample, about a third were seen once. Sequencing used blood. These receptors were obtained from a girl aged 2 to 17 with multiple sclerosis. CDR3s include the opening cysteine and the closing phenylalanine or tryptophan. A D gene is named only where the DNA matches it firmly. A clone size is listed for some rows: how often the clone was seen (once, few, many), or a class if it is expanded.

J	D	size	V	DNA	CDR3
TRBJ2-3	TRBD1	NA	TRBV6-6	TGTGCCTTGGACAGGGGGAGCACAGATACGCAGTATTTT	CALDRGSTDTQYF
TRBJ2-5	NA	few	TRBV10-1	TGCGCCAGCAGTTTGGACACCCAAGAGACCCAGTACTTC	CASSLDTQETQYF
TRBJ1-1	NA	few	TRBV6-6	TGTGCCAGCAGTTACTCGACGGGCACTGAAGCTTTCTTT	CASSYSTGTEAFF
TRBJ2-3	NA	NA	TRBV20-1	TGCAGTGCTAGTTTACTGCACACAGATACGCAGTATTTT	CSASLLHTDTQYF
TRBJ2-1	NA	NA	TRBV27	TGTGCCAGCAGTTTGCCCCCGGAGCAGTTCTTC	CASSLPPEQFF
TRBJ2-3	NA	NA	TRBV28	TGTGCCAGCAGAAAGACAGGTAGCACAGATACGCAGTATTTT	CASRKTGSTDTQYF
TRBJ2-7	NA	few	TRBV20-1	TGCAGTGCTATCCCTAACAGGGAGCGCTACGAGCAGTACTTC	CSAIPNRERYEQYF
TRBJ1-2	NA	few	TRBV5-1	TGCGCCAGCAGCTTGTTGGACAACTTGGAAGCTAACTATGGCTACACCTTC	CASSLLDNLEANYGYTF
TRBJ1-1	TRBD1	NA	TRBV4-1	TGCGCCAGCAGCCTTACCGGGACAGTGAACACTGAAGCTTTCTTT	CASSLTGTVNTEAFF
TRBJ1-2	TRBD1	few	TRBV20-1	TGCAGTGCCAGGGCGGACAGGGCTTGGGGCTACACCTTC	CSARADRAWGYTF
TRBJ1-4	NA	NA	TRBV20-1	TGCAGTGCTAGGAAGGTCAGCGGTTTCGATGAAAAACTGTTTTTT	CSARKVSGFDEKLFF
TRBJ2-7	NA	NA	TRBV2	TGTGCCAGTTGGGACGGGTCCTACGAGCAGTACTTC	CASWDGSYEQYF
TRBJ1-2	NA	NA	TRBV10-3	TGTGCCATCAGTGCTCCGGGACCTAGCTATGGCTACACCTTC	CAISAPGPSYGYTF
TRBJ2-1	TRBD2	few	TRBV3-1	TGTGCCAGCAGCCAAGCGGGGGGAGGAGGTAATGAGCAGTTCTTC	CASSQAGGGGNEQFF
TRBJ2-3	TRBD2	few	TRBV20-1	TGCAGTGCTAGAGATCGAGCGTTCGGGATAGCGGGGGACCCCACAGATACGCAGTATTTT	CSARDRAFGIAGDPTDTQYF
TRBJ1-1	NA	NA	TRBV7-3	TGTGCCAGCAGGCTACAGGAGAACACTGAAGCTTTCTTT	CASRLQENTEAFF
TRBJ2-5	NA	few	TRBV20-1	TGCAGTGCCTCCGGGACACAATTTGCCCAAGAGACCCAGTACTTC	CSASGTQFAQETQYF
TRBJ1-2	NA	few	TRBV12-3/TRBV12-4	TGTGCCAGCAGTCCACGGACAGCCTATGGCTACACCTTC	CASSPRTAYGYTF
TRBJ2-4	NA	NA	TRBV5-5	TGTGCCAGCAGCTTGATGTGGGAATCGGACATTCAGTACTTC	CASSLMWESDIQYF
TRBJ2-3	NA	few	TRBV20-1	TGCAGTGCCCAAGGCGGGACTTACGCGGTGGATACGCAGTATTTT	CSAQGGTYAVDTQYF
TRBJ1-6	NA	NA	TRBV7-9	TGTGCCAGCAGCTTAGAACGGACACCTCCGGGTTTACCCCTCCACTTT	CASSLERTPPGLPLHF
TRBJ2-6	NA	few	TRBV3-1	TGTGCCAGCAGCCCTCGGGACATTTCCTCTGGGGCCAACGTCCTGACTTTC	CASSPRDISSGANVLTF
TRBJ1-2	NA	few	TRBV9	TGTGCCAGCAGCGTAGCTAAAGAGGGTTGGTACTATGGCTACACCTTC	CASSVAKEGWYYGYTF
TRBJ1-1	TRBD1	NA	TRBV7-6	TGTGCCAGCAGCTTAAGGTTCCAGGGGGGGGGAACTGAAGCTTTCTTT	CASSLRFQGGGTEAFF
TRBJ2-5	TRBD2	NA	TRBV20-1	TGCAGTGCCCCCGGGGGAGGGGAAGAGACCCAGTACTTC	CSAPGGGEETQYF
TRBJ1-2	NA	few	TRBV5-1	TGCGCCAGCAGCCCCGACAGCCGCTATGGCTACACCTTC	CASSPDSRYGYTF
TRBJ2-2	TRBD1	NA	TRBV15	TGTGCCACCAGCGATCCCACAGGGGGTCGCACCGGGGAGCTGTTTTTT	CATSDPTGGRTGELFF
TRBJ2-1	NA	NA	TRBV6-1	TGTGCCAGCAGTGAAGCGAGTCACAATGAGCAGTTCTTC	CASSEASHNEQFF
TRBJ2-3	NA	NA	TRBV7-6	TGTGCCAGCAGCCCACATACCACAGATACGCAGTATTTT	CASSPHTTDTQYF
TRBJ2-3	NA	NA	TRBV18	TGTGCCAGCTCACCACGGCAGGGCCCCACAGATACGCAGTATTTT	CASSPRQGPTDTQYF
TRBJ1-5	TRBD1	many	TRBV24-1	TGTGCCACCAGTGAGGGACAGGCAGGGCAGCCCCAGCATTTT	CATSEGQAGQPQHF
TRBJ2-1	TRBD2	NA	TRBV7-8	TGTGCCAGCAGCCCCAGAATAGCGGGGGACCTGAGCTCCTACAATGAGCAGTTCTTC	CASSPRIAGDLSSYNEQFF
TRBJ2-7	NA	NA	TRBV12-3/TRBV12-4	TGTGCCAGCAGCCCTTTTCGGCCTGGGTACGAGCAGTACTTC	CASSPFRPGYEQYF
TRBJ2-2	NA	once	TRBV6-6	TGTGCCAGCAGCTCACAAACAGGGTTGAACACCGGGGAGCTGTTTTTT	CASSSQTGLNTGELFF
TRBJ2-5	TRBD1	once	TRBV10-2	TGCGCCAGCAAAAGTAGGCAGGGGGCAGAGACCCAGTACTTC	CASKSRQGAETQYF
TRBJ2-7	NA	NA	TRBV29-1	TGCAGCGTTGGCAGGGTCTACGAGCAGTACTTC	CSVGRVYEQYF
TRBJ2-5	TRBD1	NA	TRBV2	TGTGCCAGCAGTGACGGACAGGGGGCCGAAGACGAGCGGTACTTC	CASSDGQGAEDERYF
TRBJ1-2	TRBD1	NA	TRBV20-1	TGCAGTGCTAGACGACCGGGACAGGGAGTTTATGGCTACACCTTC	CSARRPGQGVYGYTF
TRBJ2-7	TRBD1	few	TRBV6-5	TGTGCCAGCAGTTCCGGACAGGGAAGGAGGCATAACGAGCAGTACTTC	CASSSGQGRRHNEQYF